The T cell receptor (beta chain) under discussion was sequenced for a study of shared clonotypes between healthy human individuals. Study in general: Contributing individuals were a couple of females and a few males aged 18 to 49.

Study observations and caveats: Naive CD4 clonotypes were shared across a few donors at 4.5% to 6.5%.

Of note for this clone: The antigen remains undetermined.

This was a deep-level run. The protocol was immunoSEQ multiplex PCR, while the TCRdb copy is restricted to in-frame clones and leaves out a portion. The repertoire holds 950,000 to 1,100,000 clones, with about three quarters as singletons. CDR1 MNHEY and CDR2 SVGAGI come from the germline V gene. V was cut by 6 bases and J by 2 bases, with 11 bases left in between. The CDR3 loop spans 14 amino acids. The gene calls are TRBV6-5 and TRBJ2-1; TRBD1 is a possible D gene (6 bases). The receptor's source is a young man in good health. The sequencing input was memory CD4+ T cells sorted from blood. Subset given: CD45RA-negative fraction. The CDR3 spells CASRYRAAYNEQFF. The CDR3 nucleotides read TGTGCCAGCAGGTACAGGGCAGCCTACAATGAGCAGTTCTTC.